These 19 T cell receptor beta chains originate from one sample sequenced in a study of T cell responses to AZD1222 COVID-19 vaccine. Produced via immunoSEQ multiplex PCR; TCRdb's table is partial and in-frame only. The sample holds roughly 130,000 clones; approximately 88% are singletons and the top ten take approximately 18%. Sequencing used peripheral blood, obtained on day 0 of MenACWY control vaccination. These receptors were collected from an adult in good health.

The chain couples TRBV5-3 to TRBJ2-7; D perhaps matches TRBD2 (5 bases). TRBV5-3 is an open reading frame, and its role is uncertain. Trimming removed 4 bases from V and 5 bases from J, with 16 bases in between. The CDR3 runs to 14 residues. The CDR3 coding sequence is TGTGCCAGAAGCCCCCGAGCGGCGCCTCACGAGCAGTACTTC. This codes for CARSPRAAPHEQYF.

The chain recombines TRBV6-5 with TRBJ1-6; D perhaps matches TRBD1 (5 bases). Per germline, CDR1 MNHEY and CDR2 SVGAGI. This CDR3 has 15 residues. V was trimmed by 0 bases and J by 14 bases, leaving 17 bases between them. Here the CDR3 reads CASSYSSTGARSLHF. The CDR3 nucleotides read TGTGCCAGCAGTTACTCAAGTACAGGTGCTAGGTCCCTCCACTTT.

The rearrangement links TRBV21-1 to TRBJ1-3; the table's D call of TRBD1 was not tested on the DNA. TRBV21-1 is a pseudogene segment. This CDR3 region has 12 residues. Here the CDR3 DNA reads TGTGCCAGCAGCCCAGGGGACCGGTTTTCGTATTTT. This gives the protein CASSPGDRFSYF.

V is TRBV9 and J is TRBJ1-1; no reliable D call. Trimming removed 0 bases at V and 0 bases at J, with 6 bases between. Germline V gene sequence: CDR1 SGDLS, CDR2 YYNGEE. CDR3 size: 14 residues. The CDR3 loop reads CASSVVSLNTEAFF. The CDR3 DNA sequence: TGTGCCAGCAGCGTAGTTTCATTGAACACTGAAGCTTTCTTT.

CDR3 loop: CSVEDRGRGRGKETQYF. CDR3 DNA: TGCAGCGTTGAAGATCGAGGGCGCGGGCGGGGAAAAGAGACCCAGTACTTC. V gene TRBV29-1 combines with J gene TRBJ2-5; D is possibly TRBD2 (6 bases). The CDR3 has 17 amino acids. CDR1 is SQVTM, CDR2 ANQGSEA, per germline. V dropped 0 bases and J dropped 3 bases, with 20 bases sitting between them.

The chain carries TRBV6-6 and TRBJ2-7; 7 nucleotides agree with TRBD2. V was clipped by 4 bases and J by 3 bases; unmatched bases: 12. This CDR3 is built from 16 residues. From germline, CDR1 is MNHNY and CDR2 SVGAGI (reference sequence). The CDR3 is CASSSSGTTFLYEQYF. CDR3 coding DNA: TGTGCCAGCAGTTCTTCCGGGACTACCTTTCTCTACGAGCAGTACTTC.

The genes are TRBV19 and TRBJ1-3, with D hard to call. Germline V gives CDR1 LNHDA, CDR2 SQIVND (reference sequence). The CDR3 has 11 amino acids. The V gene lost 5 bases and the J gene lost 6 bases, with 5 bases spanning the gap. In DNA, the CDR3 is TGTGCCAGTAGTTACTTAAACACCATATATTTT. It translates to CASSYLNTIYF. Full variable domain (missing parts from reference TRBV19 and TRBJ1-3): DGGITQSPKYLFRKEGQNVTLSCEQNLNHDAMYWYRQDPGQGLRLIYYSQIVNDFQKGDIAEGYSVSREKKESFPLTVTSAQKNPTAFYLCASSYLNTIYFGEGSWLTVV.

The rearrangement links TRBV15 to TRBJ2-2, with 7 bases fitting TRBD1. The CDR3 length is 18 residues. V trimming: 1 base; J trimming: 5 bases; junction bases outside the gene matches: 13. From germline, CDR1 is LNHNV and CDR2 YYDKDF (reference sequence). The CDR3 region is CATSRVRQTGLRTGELFF. The CDR3 nucleotides are TGTGCCACCAGCAGAGTCAGACAGACAGGGTTGCGGACCGGGGAGCTGTTTTTT.

The chain has TRBV7-9 and TRBJ1-5, with TRBD1 identical over 8 bases. The V segment lost 5 bases and the J segment 6 bases; nucleotides outside the gene matches: 6. Germline CDR1 is SEHNR and CDR2 is FQNEAQ (reference sequence). This CDR3 spans 14 amino acids. The CDR3 region has the DNA TGTGCCAGCAGCGGATCGGACAGGGCTCAGCCCCAGCATTTT. Protein: CASSGSDRAQPQHF.

The chain uses TRBV3-1 (or the pseudogene TRBV3-2) and TRBJ2-6; D is unresolved. The V end was cut by 4 bases, the J end by 0 bases, with 7 bases between. Germline assignment: CDR1 LGHDT and CDR2 YNNKEL (reference sequence). The CDR3 contains 15 residues. CDR3 sequence: CASSPRNSGANVLTF. The CDR3, as DNA: TGTGCCAGCAGCCCTAGGAACTCTGGGGCCAACGTCCTGACTTTC.

This clone was counted a few times. The rearrangement uses TRBV19 and TRBJ1-1; TRBD1 matches at 9 bases. The CDR3 is 14 residues long. In germline, CDR1 is LNHDA, CDR2 SQIVND (reference sequence). J gave up 2 bases and V 5 bases, and 3 bases lay outside the gene matches. This CDR3 is CASSSTGGNTEAFF. CDR3 in DNA: TGTGCCAGTAGTTCTACAGGGGGCAACACTGAAGCTTTCTTT.

The V and J genes are TRBV9 and TRBJ2-5; 12 nucleotides match TRBD2. Germline lookup yields CDR1 SGDLS and CDR2 YYNGEE. The CDR3 sequence is 16 residues long. The junction had 7 bases not matched to a gene; V was cut back by 2 bases and J by 5 bases. The chain's CDR3 is CASSVIGTSGLETQYF. CDR3 bases: TGTGCCAGCAGCGTGATCGGGACTAGCGGGTTGGAGACCCAGTACTTC.

This chain links TRBV5-6 with TRBJ1-3; 10 nucleotides align to TRBD1. Germline V gene sequence: CDR1 SGHDT, CDR2 YYEEEE. With V trimmed by 0 bases and J by 2 bases, 2 bases remained unmatched. The CDR3 is 16 amino acids. CDR3 nucleotides: TGTGCCAGCAGCTTGGTTGGACAGGGGGCTGGAAACACCATATATTTT. Translating gives CASSLVGQGAGNTIYF. Drawing the rest from reference TRBV5-6 and TRBJ1-3, the complete variable domain is DAGVTQSPTHLIKTRGQQVTLRCSPKSGHDTVSWYQQALGQGPQFIFQYYEEEERQRGNFPDRFSGHQFPNYSSELNVNALLLGDSALYLCASSLVGQGAGNTIYFGEGSWLTVV.

The chain employs TRBV23-1 and TRBJ2-2; 8 positions match TRBD2. TRBV23-1 qualifies as an ORF whose function is uncertain. The CDR3 covers 16 residues. V lost 8 bases, J lost 3 bases, and 11 bases stayed unmatched. CDR3 DNA sequence: TGCGCCAGCTCACGCCCGGGACTAGTGGACACCGGGGAGCTGTTTTTT. It is translated as CASSRPGLVDTGELFF.

The rearrangement uses TRBV19 and TRBJ2-7; 12 bases are shared with TRBD1. The CDR3 is 18 residues long. The junction had 11 bases not matched to a gene; V was cut back by 5 bases and J by 0 bases. The germline CDR1 and CDR2 sequences are LNHDA and SQIVND (reference sequence). The CDR3 DNA is TGTGCCAGTAGTCCGGGACAGGGGGCAATCGGGGACTCCTACGAGCAGTACTTC. This gives the protein CASSPGQGAIGDSYEQYF.

V usage is TRBV2 and J usage is TRBJ2-7; 8 nucleotides match TRBD2. Per germline, CDR1 SNHLY and CDR2 FYNNEI. After removal of 7 bases from V and 5 bases from J, the junction contained 4 bases not matched to a gene. This CDR3 has 12 residues. The CDR3 reads CASTSGRNEQYF. In DNA, the CDR3 is TGTGCCAGCACCAGCGGGAGAAACGAGCAGTACTTC. The whole variable domain, remainder taken from reference TRBV2 and TRBJ2-7, is EPEVTQTPSHQVTQMGQEVILRCVPISNHLYFYWYRQILGQKVEFLVSFYNNEISEKSEIFDDQFSVERPDGSNFTLKIRSTKLEDSAMYFCASTSGRNEQYFGPGTRLTVT.

J is TRBJ2-6 and V is TRBV29-1; D call uncertain. Germline CDR1 and CDR2: SQVTM and ANQGSEA. V lost 4 bases and J 0 bases, leaving 10 bases between the germline ends. CDR3 length: 15 amino acids. CDR3 in DNA: TGCAGCGTTGGCGTCGGCGGCTCTGGGGCCAACGTCCTGACTTTC. Translation: CSVGVGGSGANVLTF.

Concerning this clone itself: A junction end diverges from the germline sequence, so it may reflect a read error. The chain couples TRBV28 to TRBJ2-7, with D hard to call. The CDR3 loop spans 11 amino acids. Per the germline V gene, CDR1 is MDHEN and CDR2 is SYDVKM. The CDR3 DNA follows: TGTGCCAGCGGCCCTTTTTGGGTCGACGACTTC. This translates into CASGPFWVDDF.

The J gene is TRBJ1-1, the V gene TRBV30; tentative D call: TRBD1 (5 bases). With 3 bases removed from V and 0 bases from J, the gap between germline ends came to 14 bases. Germline V gives CDR1 GTSNPN, CDR2 SVGIG (reference sequence). The CDR3 totals 15 residues. In DNA form, the CDR3 reads TGTGCCTGGAGAGGGGCCGGGGCCATGAACACTGAAGCTTTCTTT. Residues: CAWRGAGAMNTEAFF.